These T cell receptor beta chains were read from a single sample in a study of T cell responses to AZD1222 COVID-19 vaccine. Sequenced by immunoSEQ multiplex PCR; TCRdb stores in-frame clones only, minus some. The sample lists roughly 120,000 clones, about 87% seen once, with 4.5% to 5% in the top ten. Here the sequenced sample was peripheral blood, taken on day 0 of AZD1222 vaccination. These TCRs come from an adult in good health. The CDR3 runs from the conserved cysteine through the conserved F or W. Each record gives: D gene, clone size, J gene, V gene, CDR3 protein, CDR3 DNA. The D gene is left open where the match is weak. The listing skips clone size in some rows; elsewhere it reads once, few, many or a size class.

>-|once|TRBJ1-3|TRBV7-2
CASSFADGRNTIYF
TGTGCCAGCAGCTTCGCAGACGGAAGAAACACCATATATTTT
>-|-|TRBJ2-5|TRBV5-1
CASSLTGPPVQETQYF
TGCGCCAGCAGCCTTACGGGCCCCCCCGTACAAGAGACCCAGTACTTC
>-|-|TRBJ1-3|TRBV5-6
CASSLRGTSGNTIYF
TGTGCCAGCAGCCTGAGGGGAACCTCTGGAAACACCATATATTTT
>TRBD1|-|TRBJ2-1|TRBV11-2
CASSHGTVNEQFF
TGTGCCAGCAGCCATGGGACAGTTAATGAGCAGTTCTTC
>-|-|TRBJ1-1|TRBV6-2/TRBV6-3
CASSKNRGWNTEAFF
TGTGCCAGCAGCAAGAATCGGGGTTGGAACACTGAAGCTTTCTTT
>-|-|TRBJ2-3|TRBV11-2
CASSLSRGDTQYF
TGTGCCAGCAGCTTAAGTAGGGGAGATACGCAGTATTTT
>TRBD1|-|TRBJ2-3|TRBV30
CAWVDRGQEDTQYF
TGTGCCTGGGTGGACAGGGGGCAAGAAGATACGCAGTATTTT
>-|-|TRBJ2-3|TRBV13
CASSSQGVDTQYF
TGTGCCAGCAGCTCACAGGGAGTAGATACGCAGTATTTT
>TRBD1|-|TRBJ1-5|TRBV6-5
CASSMTGGYQPQHF
TGTGCCAGCAGTATGACAGGGGGGTATCAGCCCCAGCATTTT
>-|-|TRBJ2-5|TRBV6-5
CASRPEGSKTQYF
TGTGCCAGCAGACCGGAGGGAAGCAAGACCCAGTACTTC
>-|-|TRBJ1-5|TRBV15
CATSRDFHSNQPQHF
TGTGCCACCAGCAGAGATTTCCACAGCAATCAGCCCCAGCATTTT
>-|-|TRBJ1-3|TRBV12-3/TRBV12-4
CASRGFSGNTIYF
TGTGCCAGCAGGGGATTCTCTGGAAACACCATATATTTT
>TRBD1|-|TRBJ1-6|TRBV11-2
CASSLHDRGPSPLHF
TGTGCCAGCAGCCTACATGACAGGGGGCCTTCACCCCTCCACTTT
>-|-|TRBJ1-5|TRBV6-6
CASSTGTARPQHF
TGTGCCAGCAGTACAGGGACGGCCAGGCCCCAGCATTTT
>TRBD2|-|TRBJ2-1|TRBV7-2
CASSLTGGARGEQFF
TGTGCCAGCAGCTTAACCGGGGGGGCGCGGGGTGAGCAGTTCTTC
>TRBD1|-|TRBJ1-1|TRBV6-2/TRBV6-3
CASSRLGQLVEAFF
TGTGCCAGCAGTCGACTGGGACAGTTAGTTGAAGCTTTCTTT
>-|-|TRBJ2-1|TRBV11-1
CASSSRGGEQFF
TGTGCCAGCAGCTCAAGGGGGGGTGAGCAGTTCTTC
>-|-|TRBJ2-5|TRBV27
CASSLSRSGTQYF
TGTGCCAGCAGTTTGTCTCGGTCGGGGACCCAGTACTTC
>-|-|TRBJ1-6|TRBV3-1/TRBV3-2
CASSQVENSPLHF
TGTGCCAGCAGCCAAGTAGAGAATTCACCCCTCCACTTT
>-|once|TRBJ1-1|TRBV7-9
CASSLLQGGNTEAFF
TGTGCCAGCAGCTTACTGCAGGGAGGCAACACTGAAGCTTTCTTT
>-|-|TRBJ1-6|TRBV2
CASSGQAVVSSPLHF
TGTGCCAGCAGCGGGCAGGCGGTCGTCAGTTCACCCCTCCACTTT
>TRBD1|-|TRBJ1-5|TRBV3-1/TRBV3-2
CASSPGTGDQPQHF
TGTGCCAGCAGCCCGGGGACAGGCGATCAGCCCCAGCATTTT
>TRBD1|-|TRBJ1-4|TRBV7-4
CASSARDSEKLFF
TGTGCCAGCAGCGCCCGGGACAGTGAAAAACTGTTTTTT
>-|-|TRBJ1-6|TRBV7-9
CASSLVHVNSPLHF
TGTGCCAGCAGCTTAGTCCACGTGAATTCACCCCTCCACTTT
>-|-|TRBJ1-2|TRBV5-1
CASSLGSGGYYGYTF
TGCGCCAGCAGCTTGGGGTCCGGCGGATACTATGGCTACACCTTC
>TRBD1|once|TRBJ1-1|TRBV19
CASTLQGVNTEAFF
TGTGCCAGTACCCTACAGGGGGTGAACACTGAAGCTTTCTTT
>-|-|TRBJ1-1|TRBV12-3/TRBV12-4
CASRRGYSEAFF
TGTGCCAGCAGGAGGGGTTACTCAGAAGCTTTCTTT
>-|-|TRBJ1-2|TRBV5-1
CASSLSGSATQGGYTF
TGCGCCAGCAGCTTATCGGGGTCCGCTACCCAGGGAGGCTACACCTTC
>-|-|TRBJ2-1|TRBV5-1
CASSTGANTKSYNEQFF
TGCGCCAGCAGCACTGGCGCCAACACAAAGTCCTACAATGAGCAGTTCTTC
>-|few|TRBJ1-3|TRBV18
CASSPPAQGGGNTIYF
TGTGCCAGCTCACCACCGGCTCAGGGAGGGGGAAACACCATATATTTT
>-|-|TRBJ1-2|TRBV9
CASSANYGYTF
TGTGCCAGCAGCGCCAACTATGGCTACACCTTC
>TRBD2|once|TRBJ2-3|TRBV2
CATSSQAGTTDTQYF
TGTGCCACCAGCTCGCAAGCGGGGACCACAGATACGCAGTATTTT
>-|-|TRBJ2-5|TRBV5-1
CASSLAGDLRETQYF
TGCGCCAGCAGCTTGGCCGGGGACTTACGAGAGACCCAGTACTTC
>-|few|TRBJ2-2|TRBV7-9
CASSLVVGELFF
TGTGCCAGCAGCTTAGTTGTCGGGGAGCTGTTTTTT
>TRBD1|-|TRBJ1-1|TRBV10-3
CATVTGLNTEAFF
TGTGCCACCGTGACAGGGCTGAACACTGAAGCTTTCTTT
>TRBD1|-|TRBJ2-1|TRBV7-3
CASSTGQGANEQFF
TGTGCCAGCAGCACCGGACAGGGGGCAAATGAGCAGTTCTTC